The entry below describes one T cell receptor (beta chain). This specimen comes from a study of control samples from healthy donors and cancer patients. The repertoire was sequenced with immunoSEQ multiplex PCR; TCRdb's copy has only in-frame clones and lacks some. This sample has about 130,000 clones, with over 80% found just once. The source of this sequence is a woman between 45 and 60 years old in good health. Sample: blood.

The CDR3 is CASSSFSTGVGTEAFF. CDR3 bases: TGTGCCAGCTCATCCTTTTCGACAGGGGTGGGGACTGAAGCTTTCTTT. The chain employs TRBV18 and TRBJ1-1; TRBD1 matches 8 bases. CDR1 is KGHSH and CDR2 is LQKENI in the germline V gene. The J segment lost 5 bases and the V segment lost 5 bases, leaving 13 bases of the junction unmatched. This CDR3 has 16 amino acids.